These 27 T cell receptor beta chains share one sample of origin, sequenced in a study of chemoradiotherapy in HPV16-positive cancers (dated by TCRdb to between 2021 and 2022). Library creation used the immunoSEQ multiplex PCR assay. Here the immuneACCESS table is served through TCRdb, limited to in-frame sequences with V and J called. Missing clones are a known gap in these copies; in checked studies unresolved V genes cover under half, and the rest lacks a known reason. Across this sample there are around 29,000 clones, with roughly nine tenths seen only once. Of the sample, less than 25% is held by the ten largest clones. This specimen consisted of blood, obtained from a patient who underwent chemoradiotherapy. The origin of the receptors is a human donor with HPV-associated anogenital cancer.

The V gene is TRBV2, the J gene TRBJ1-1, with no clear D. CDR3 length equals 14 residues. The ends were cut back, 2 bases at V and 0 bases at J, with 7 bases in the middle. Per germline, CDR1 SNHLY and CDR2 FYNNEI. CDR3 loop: CASSERRMNTEAFF. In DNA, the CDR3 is TGTGCCAGCAGTGAAAGGCGGATGAACACTGAAGCTTTCTTT.

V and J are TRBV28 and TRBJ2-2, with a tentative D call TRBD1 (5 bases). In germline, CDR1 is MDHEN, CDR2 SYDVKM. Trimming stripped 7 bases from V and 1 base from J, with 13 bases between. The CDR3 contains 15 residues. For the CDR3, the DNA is TGTGCCAGCAAAGGGGCAGCCGAGAACACCGGGGAGCTGTTTTTT. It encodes CASKGAAENTGELFF.

The CDR3: CASSVAQGLEKLFF. CDR3 nucleotide sequence: TGTGCCAGCAGCGTGGCACAGGGCCTGGAAAAACTGTTTTTT. V is TRBV7-9 and J is TRBJ1-4, with a tentative D call TRBD1 (6 bases). Germline-derived CDR1 and CDR2 are SEHNR and FQNEAQ (reference sequence). This CDR3 is built from 14 residues. V was pared by 5 bases and J by 8 bases, with 15 bases between. Variable domain in full (rest from reference TRBV7-9 and TRBJ1-4): DTGVSQNPRHKITKRGQNVTFRCDPISEHNRLYWYRQTLGQGPEFLTYFQNEAQLEKSRLLSDRFSAERPKGSFSTLEIQRTEQGDSAMYLCASSVAQGLEKLFFGSGTQLSVL.

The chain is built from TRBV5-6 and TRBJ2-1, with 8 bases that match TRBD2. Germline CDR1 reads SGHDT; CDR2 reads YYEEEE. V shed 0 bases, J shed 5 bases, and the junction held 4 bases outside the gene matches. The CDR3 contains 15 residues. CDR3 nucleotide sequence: TGTGCCAGCAGCTTGGGTAGCGGGGCCCACAATGAGCAGTTCTTC. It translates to CASSLGSGAHNEQFF.

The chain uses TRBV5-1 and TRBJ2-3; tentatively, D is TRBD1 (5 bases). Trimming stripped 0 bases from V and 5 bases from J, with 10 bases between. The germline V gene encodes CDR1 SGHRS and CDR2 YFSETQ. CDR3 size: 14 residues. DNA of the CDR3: TGCGCCAGCAGCTTGGGCCAGGGCGAAGATACGCAGTATTTT. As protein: CASSLGQGEDTQYF.

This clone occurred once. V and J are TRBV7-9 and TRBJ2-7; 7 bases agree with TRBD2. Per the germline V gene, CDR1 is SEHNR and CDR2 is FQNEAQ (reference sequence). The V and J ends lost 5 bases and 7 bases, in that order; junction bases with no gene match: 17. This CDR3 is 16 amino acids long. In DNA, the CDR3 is TGTGCCAGCAGCCCCCTACTTGGGGGAGGGCCGGGGGAGCAGTACTTC. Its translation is CASSPLLGGGPGEQYF.

The CDR3 sequence: CASSPRDTGVDQPQHF. As DNA, the CDR3 is TGTGCCAGCAGTCCCCGGGATACAGGGGTTGATCAGCCCCAGCATTTT. The chain joins TRBV27 to TRBJ1-5; 7 bases are shared with TRBD1. V lost 5 bases and J lost 5; bases outside the gene matches: 12. Germline assignment: CDR1 MNHEY and CDR2 SMNVEV (reference sequence). The CDR3 runs to 16 residues.

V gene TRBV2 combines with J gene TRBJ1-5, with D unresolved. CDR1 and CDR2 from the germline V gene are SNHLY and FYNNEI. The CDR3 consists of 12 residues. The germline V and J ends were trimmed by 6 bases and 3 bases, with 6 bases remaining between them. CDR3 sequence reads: CASSGTNQPQHF. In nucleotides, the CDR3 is TGTGCCAGCAGCGGCACCAATCAGCCCCAGCATTTT. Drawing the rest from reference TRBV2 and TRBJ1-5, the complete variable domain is EPEVTQTPSHQVTQMGQEVILRCVPISNHLYFYWYRQILGQKVEFLVSFYNNEISEKSEIFDDQFSVERPDGSNFTLKIRSTKLEDSAMYFCASSGTNQPQHFGDGTRLSIL.

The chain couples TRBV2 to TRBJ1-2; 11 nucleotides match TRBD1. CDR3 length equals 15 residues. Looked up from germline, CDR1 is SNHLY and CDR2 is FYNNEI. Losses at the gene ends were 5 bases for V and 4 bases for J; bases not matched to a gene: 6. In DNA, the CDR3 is TGTGCCAGCAGTTCACCGGGACAGGGGGTCTATGGCTACACCTTC. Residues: CASSSPGQGVYGYTF. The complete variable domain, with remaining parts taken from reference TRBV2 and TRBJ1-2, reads EPEVTQTPSHQVTQMGQEVILRCVPISNHLYFYWYRQILGQKVEFLVSFYNNEISEKSEIFDDQFSVERPDGSNFTLKIRSTKLEDSAMYFCASSSPGQGVYGYTFGSGTRLTVV.

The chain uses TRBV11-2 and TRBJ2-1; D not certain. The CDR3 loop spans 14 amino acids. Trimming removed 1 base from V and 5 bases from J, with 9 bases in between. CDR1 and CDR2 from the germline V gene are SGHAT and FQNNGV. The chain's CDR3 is CASSLGPVNNEQFF. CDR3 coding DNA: TGTGCCAGCAGCTTAGGGCCAGTAAACAATGAGCAGTTCTTC.

The CDR3 coding sequence is TGTGCCAGCAGCCTACATGGACAGGTTGGCGGCTACACCTTC. Amino acid sequence: CASSLHGQVGGYTF. The chain joins TRBV7-3 to TRBJ1-2; 7 nucleotides line up with TRBD1. Looked up from germline, CDR1 is SGHTA and CDR2 is FQGTGA. The CDR3 contains 14 residues. The V gene end was trimmed by 5 bases and the J gene end by 8 bases; junction bases not matched to a gene: 11.

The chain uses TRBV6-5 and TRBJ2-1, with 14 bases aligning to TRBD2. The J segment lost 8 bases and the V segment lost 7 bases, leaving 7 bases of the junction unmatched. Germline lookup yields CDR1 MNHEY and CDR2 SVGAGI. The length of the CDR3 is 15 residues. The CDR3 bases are TGTGCCAGCAAGCCGGGACTAGCGGGAGTCTATGAGCAGTTCTTC. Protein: CASKPGLAGVYEQFF.

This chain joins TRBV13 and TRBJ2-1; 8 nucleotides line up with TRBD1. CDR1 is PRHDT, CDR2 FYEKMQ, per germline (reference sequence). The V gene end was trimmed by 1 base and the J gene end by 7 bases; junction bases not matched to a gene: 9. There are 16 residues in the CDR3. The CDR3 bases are TGTGCCAGCAGCTTAGTTTCCGAGACAGGGGTAAATGAGCAGTTCTTC. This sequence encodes CASSLVSETGVNEQFF.

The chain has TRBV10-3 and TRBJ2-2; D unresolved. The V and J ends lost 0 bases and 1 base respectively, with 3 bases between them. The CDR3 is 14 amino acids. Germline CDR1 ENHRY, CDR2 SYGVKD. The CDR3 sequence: CAISESQNTGELFF. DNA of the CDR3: TGTGCCATCAGTGAGTCCCAGAACACCGGGGAGCTGTTTTTT.

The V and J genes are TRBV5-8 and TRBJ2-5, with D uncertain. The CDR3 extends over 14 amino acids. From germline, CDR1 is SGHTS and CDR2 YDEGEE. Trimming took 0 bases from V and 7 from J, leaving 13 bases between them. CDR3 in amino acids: CASSLGPSFGTQYF. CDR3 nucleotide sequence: TGTGCCAGCAGCTTGGGACCTTCCTTCGGGACCCAGTACTTC.

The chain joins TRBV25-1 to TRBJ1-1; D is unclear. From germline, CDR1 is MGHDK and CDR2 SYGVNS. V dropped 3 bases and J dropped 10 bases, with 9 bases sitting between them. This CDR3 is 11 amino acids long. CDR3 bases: TGTGCCAGCAGTGACTCCGGACGAGCTTTCTTT. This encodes CASSDSGRAFF.

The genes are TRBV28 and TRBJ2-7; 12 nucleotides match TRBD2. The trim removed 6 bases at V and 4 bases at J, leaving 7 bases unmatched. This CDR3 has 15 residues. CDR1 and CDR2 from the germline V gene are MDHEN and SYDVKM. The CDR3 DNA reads TGTGCCAGCAGGATGACTAGCGGGAGTTGGTACGAGCAGTACTTC. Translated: CASRMTSGSWYEQYF.

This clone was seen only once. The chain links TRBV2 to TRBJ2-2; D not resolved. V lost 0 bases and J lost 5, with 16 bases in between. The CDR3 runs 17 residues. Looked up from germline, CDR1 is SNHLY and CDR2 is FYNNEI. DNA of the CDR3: TGTGCCAGCAGTGAAGCGCTGGGCCCCACGAGGACCGGGGAGCTGTTTTTT. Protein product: CASSEALGPTRTGELFF.

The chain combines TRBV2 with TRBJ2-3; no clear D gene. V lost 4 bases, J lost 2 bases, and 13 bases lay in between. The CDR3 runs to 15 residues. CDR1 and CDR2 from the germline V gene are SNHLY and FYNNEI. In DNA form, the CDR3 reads TGTGCCAGCAGTGTTAGTCAGATCGTCACAGATACGCAGTATTTT. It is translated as CASSVSQIVTDTQYF.

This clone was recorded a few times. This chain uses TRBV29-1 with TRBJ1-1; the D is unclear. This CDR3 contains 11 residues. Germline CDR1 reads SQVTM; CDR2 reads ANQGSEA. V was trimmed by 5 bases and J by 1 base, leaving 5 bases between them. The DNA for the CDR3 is TGCAGCGTTTATGAGAACACTGAAGCTTTCTTT. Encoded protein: CSVYENTEAFF.

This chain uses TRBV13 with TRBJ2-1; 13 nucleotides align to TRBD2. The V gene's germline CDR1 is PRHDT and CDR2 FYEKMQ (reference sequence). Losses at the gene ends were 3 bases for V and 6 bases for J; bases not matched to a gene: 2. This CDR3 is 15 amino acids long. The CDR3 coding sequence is TGTGCCAGCAGCTTCCGACTAGCGGGAGGCAATGAGCAGTTCTTC. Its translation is CASSFRLAGGNEQFF.

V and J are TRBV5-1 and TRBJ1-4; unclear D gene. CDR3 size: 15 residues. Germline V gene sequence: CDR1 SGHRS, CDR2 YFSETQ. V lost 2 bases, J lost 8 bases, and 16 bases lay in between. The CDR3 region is CASSLTGDTREKLFF. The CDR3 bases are TGCGCCAGCAGCTTAACGGGAGACACTAGAGAAAAACTGTTTTTT.

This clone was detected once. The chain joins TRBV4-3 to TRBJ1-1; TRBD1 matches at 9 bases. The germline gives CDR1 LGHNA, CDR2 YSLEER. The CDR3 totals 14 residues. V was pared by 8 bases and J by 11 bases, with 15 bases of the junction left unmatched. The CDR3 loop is CASSMDRGEGRAFF. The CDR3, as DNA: TGCGCCAGCTCTATGGACAGGGGCGAGGGTAGGGCTTTCTTT.

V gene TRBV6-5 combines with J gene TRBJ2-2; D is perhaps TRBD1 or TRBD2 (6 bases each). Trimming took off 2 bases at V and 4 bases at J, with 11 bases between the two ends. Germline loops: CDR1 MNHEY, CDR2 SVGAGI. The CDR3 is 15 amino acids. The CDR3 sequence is CASSYTRGVTGELFF. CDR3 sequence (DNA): TGTGCCAGCAGTTACACGAGGGGGGTCACCGGGGAGCTGTTTTTT.

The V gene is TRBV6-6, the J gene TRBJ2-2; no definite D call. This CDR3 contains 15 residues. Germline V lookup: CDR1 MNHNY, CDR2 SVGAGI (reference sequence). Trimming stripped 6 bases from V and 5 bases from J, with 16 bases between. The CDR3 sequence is CASRFRNTETGELFF. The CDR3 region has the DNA TGTGCCAGCAGGTTCAGGAATACTGAGACCGGGGAGCTGTTTTTT.

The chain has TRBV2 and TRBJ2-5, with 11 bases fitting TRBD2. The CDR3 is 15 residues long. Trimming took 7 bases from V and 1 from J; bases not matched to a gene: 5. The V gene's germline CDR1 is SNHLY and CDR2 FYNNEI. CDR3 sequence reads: CASTGTSGSQETQYF. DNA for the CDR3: TGTGCCAGCACCGGGACTAGCGGTTCCCAAGAGACCCAGTACTTC.

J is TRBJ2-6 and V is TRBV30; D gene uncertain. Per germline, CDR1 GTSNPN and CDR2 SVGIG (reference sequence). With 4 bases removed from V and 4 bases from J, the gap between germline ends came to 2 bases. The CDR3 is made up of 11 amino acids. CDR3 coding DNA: TGTGCCTGGACGGGGGCCAACGTCCTGACTTTC. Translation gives CAWTGANVLTF. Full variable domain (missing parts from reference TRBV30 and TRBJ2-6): SQTIHQWPATLVQPVGSPLSLECTVEGTSNPNLYWYRQAAGRGLQLLFYSVGIGQISSEVPQNLSASRPQDRQFILSSKKLLLSDSGFYLCAWTGANVLTFGAGSRLTVL.